Detailed here is one T cell receptor beta chain. The data were taken from a study of blood T cell repertoires in COVID-19. V shed 7 bases and J shed 1 base, with 10 bases lying between them. The germline gives CDR1 LNHDA, CDR2 SQIVND (reference sequence). The CDR3 extends over 13 amino acids. Methods used by the authors: Researchers report that nucleated cell counts were estimated from reference gene primer amplification. TCRdb's copy holds only in-frame clones and misses some; the assay was immunoSEQ multiplex PCR. D and trimming come from the DNA, and the V and J calls and clone size come from that table. There are 150,000 to 200,000 clones in the sample; around 90% occur only once, and 18% lies in the top ten.

This TCR was sampled from a man aged 55 to 70 with active or convalescent COVID-19. The genes are TRBV19 and TRBJ1-1, with unresolved D. The specimen was peripheral blood. CDR3 bases: TGTGCCAGTACCCTGAGAGGGAACACTGAAGCTTTCTTT. Translating gives CASTLRGNTEAFF.